This TCR beta chain was sequenced during a study of chemoradiotherapy in HPV16-positive cancers. Trimming removed 7 bases from V and 1 base from J, with 17 bases in between. CDR1 is SGHRS and CDR2 is YFSETQ in the germline V gene. The length of the CDR3 is 16 residues. This table comes from immunoSEQ multiplex PCR, and its TCRdb copy is limited to in-frame clones, with some not included. The sample holds over 10,000 clones, 85% to 90% seen once. This rearrangement joins TRBV5-1 to TRBJ2-2; TRBD2 might be the D (6 bases). The specimen comprised blood, sampled from a patient who underwent chemoradiotherapy. This clonotype was obtained from a human donor with HPV-associated anogenital cancer. This chain's CDR3 is CASGHRAGLNTGELFF. DNA of the CDR3: TGCGCCAGCGGACATCGGGCGGGGCTGAACACCGGGGAGCTGTTTTTT.